The 19 T cell receptor beta chains listed next were all sequenced from one sample in a study of vaccination and CD4 T cells after COVID-19. Regarding treatment: approximately 10-day PBMC culture with coronavirus spike peptide pools or control peptides (ViraFEST assay). Sequenced with the Oncomine TCR Beta short-read assay was DNA taken from cultured CD4+ T cells. One entry per CDR3 protein results from TCRdb running MiXCR on the PCR reads. In the table there are some 17,000 distinct CDR3 sequences, almost 40% of which are singletons. Their antigen targets remain unknown. Specimen: CD4+ T cells from blood, cultured in vitro. These receptors all stem from a human donor who had recovered from COVID-19.

The genes are TRBV19 and TRBJ1-1, with TRBD1 matching over 9 bases. Germline-derived CDR1 and CDR2 are LNHDA and SQIVND (reference sequence). V lost 7 bases, J lost 4 bases, and 4 bases stayed unmatched. The CDR3 is 13 amino acids. Here the CDR3 DNA reads TGTGCCAGTACGGACAGGGGATCCACTGAAGCTTTCTTT. Translating it yields CASTDRGSTEAFF.

The chain's CDR3 is CASNTFTGARYNEQFF. DNA for the CDR3: TGTGCCAGCAACACATTTACGGGGGCTAGATACAATGAGCAGTTCTTC. This sequence joins TRBV5-4 and TRBJ2-1; D may be TRBD1 or TRBD2 (6 bases each). V lost 6 bases, J lost 4 bases, and 20 bases lay in between. The CDR3 runs 16 residues. Germline V gene lookup returns CDR1 SGHNT and CDR2 YYREEE (reference sequence).

This chain connects TRBV27 to TRBJ2-5; maybe TRBD1 (5 bases). Trimming removed 3 bases from V and 5 bases from J, with 10 bases in between. The CDR3 contains 13 residues. CDR1 and CDR2 (germline): MNHEY, SMNVEV (reference sequence). As DNA, the CDR3 is TGTGCCAGCAGTTTTGGGGCGCGGGAGACCCAGTACTTC. Protein: CASSFGARETQYF.

The rearrangement uses TRBV4-2 and TRBJ2-5; D might be TRBD1 (5 bases). CDR3 length: 15 residues. Germline V lookup: CDR1 LGHNA, CDR2 YNFKEQ. The germline V and J ends were trimmed by 0 bases and 5 bases, with 13 bases remaining between them. This CDR3 reads CASSQEGRVRETQYF. CDR3 nucleotide sequence: TGTGCCAGCAGCCAAGAGGGCAGGGTGAGGGAGACCCAGTACTTC.

V and J are TRBV4-1 and TRBJ2-7; a possible D gene is TRBD1 (6 bases). In germline, CDR1 is MGHRA, CDR2 YSYEKL. V was cut by 4 bases and J by 6 bases, with 22 bases left in between. This CDR3 region has 16 residues. CDR3: CASSLGPFRQVGEQYF. In nucleotides, the CDR3 is TGCGCCAGCAGCCTTGGCCCCTTCCGACAGGTCGGCGAGCAGTACTTC.

J is TRBJ2-7 and V is TRBV19, with D unresolved. The CDR3 covers 11 residues. The V end was cut by 5 bases, the J end by 2 bases, with 4 bases between. The germline CDR1 and CDR2 sequences are LNHDA and SQIVND (reference sequence). DNA for the CDR3: TGTGCCAGTAGTTCCGCCTACGAGCAGTACTTC. Encoded protein: CASSSAYEQYF.

This clonotype turned up a few times. The rearrangement links TRBV4-3 to TRBJ1-5, with a possible D match to TRBD1 (6 bases). This CDR3 is 17 amino acids long. Trimming took off 0 bases at V and 5 bases at J, with 17 bases between the two ends. Germline V gene sequence: CDR1 LGHNA, CDR2 YSLEER. The CDR3: CASSQDIGGGAYQPQHF. Written as DNA, the CDR3 is TGCGCCAGCAGCCAAGATATCGGTGGGGGCGCCTATCAGCCCCAGCATTTT.

This clonotype has just a few counts. The chain links TRBV19 to TRBJ1-2; 7 positions match TRBD1. Germline V gives CDR1 LNHDA, CDR2 SQIVND (reference sequence). CDR3 size: 17 residues. With V trimmed by 6 bases and J by 0 bases, 13 bases remained unmatched. CDR3 in amino acids: CASSNPPTGQSNYGYTF. The CDR3 DNA reads as TGTGCCAGTAGCAACCCCCCAACGGGACAGTCTAACTATGGCTACACCTTC.

The chain carries TRBV21-1 and TRBJ2-3; the table calls TRBD2, which could not be checked here. TRBV21-1 corresponds to a pseudogene. This CDR3 has 17 amino acids. The CDR3 coding sequence is TGTGCCAGCCGACATGGGACTAGCGGTTTTCCCACAGATACGCAGTATTTT. Residues: CASRHGTSGFPTDTQYF.

This chain links TRBV28 with TRBJ1-5, with D unclear. This CDR3 comprises 15 residues. Deletions cut 4 bases from V and 8 bases from J, with 18 bases between. The germline CDR1 and CDR2 sequences are MDHEN and SYDVKM. CDR3 loop: CASSSGGMLLEPQHF. In DNA, the CDR3 is TGTGCCAGCAGTTCGGGAGGAATGCTTTTGGAGCCCCAGCATTTT.

The V call is TRBV19, the J call TRBJ1-5; 9 bases are a match to TRBD1. This CDR3 comprises 17 residues. Germline values: CDR1 LNHDA, CDR2 SQIVND (reference sequence). V was clipped by 7 bases and J by 6 bases; unmatched bases: 16. CDR3 sequence reads: CASKSTWDRVGLQPQHF. The CDR3 nucleotides are TGTGCCAGTAAGTCTACGTGGGACAGGGTGGGTCTTCAGCCCCAGCATTTT.

This clonotype showed up just a few times. V and J are TRBV25-1 and TRBJ1-2; 7 nucleotides align to TRBD1. From germline, CDR1 is MGHDK and CDR2 SYGVNS. The ends lost 11 bases at V and 4 bases at J; junction bases unmatched: 7. The CDR3 totals 12 residues. CDR3 in amino acids: CASWDSRYGYTF. DNA for the CDR3: TGTGCCTCATGGGACAGCCGCTATGGCTACACCTTC.

This clonotype was seen only a few times. The chain recombines TRBV7-9 with TRBJ2-7, with TRBD2 matching 11 bases. CDR1 and CDR2 (germline): SEHNR, FQNEAQ (reference sequence). The CDR3 spans 15 residues. With V trimmed by 4 bases and J by 0 bases, 2 bases remained unmatched. CDR3 DNA sequence: TGTGCCAGCAGCTCTAGCGGGAGGAGCTCCTACGAGCAGTACTTC. This codes for CASSSSGRSSYEQYF.

The chain has TRBV28 and TRBJ2-2; D not resolved. The CDR3 extends over 13 amino acids. Germline CDR1 is MDHEN and CDR2 is SYDVKM. V dropped 5 bases and J dropped 5 bases, with 9 bases sitting between them. The CDR3 spells CASSISATGELFF. CDR3 DNA sequence: TGTGCCAGCAGTATAAGCGCTACCGGGGAGCTGTTTTTT. Variable domain in full (rest from reference TRBV28 and TRBJ2-2): DVKVTQSSRYLVKRTGEKVFLECVQDMDHENMFWYRQDPGLGLRLIYFSYDVKMKEKGDIPEGYSVSREKKERFSLILESASTNQTSMYLCASSISATGELFFGEGSRLTVL.

This chain joins TRBV7-3 and TRBJ2-2, with D perhaps TRBD1 (5 bases). Trimming took 5 bases from V and 1 from J, leaving 8 bases between them. The germline V gene has CDR1 SGHTA and CDR2 FQGTGA. CDR3 length: 14 amino acids. The CDR3 DNA sequence: TGTGCCAGCAGCCAGACAGTGAACACCGGGGAGCTGTTTTTT. Protein: CASSQTVNTGELFF.

This chain connects TRBV7-9 to TRBJ1-1, with no clear D. Trimming removed 4 bases at V and 5 bases at J, with 8 bases between. The CDR3 is made up of 12 amino acids. CDR1 is SEHNR and CDR2 is FQNEAQ in the germline V gene (reference sequence). CDR3 amino acids: CASSSVKTEAFF. CDR3 nucleotide sequence: TGTGCCAGCAGCTCCGTTAAGACTGAAGCTTTCTTT. The full variable domain, in which reference TRBV7-9 and TRBJ1-1 provide the parts outside the CDR3, is DTGVSQNPRHKITKRGQNVTFRCDPISEHNRLYWYRQTLGQGPEFLTYFQNEAQLEKSRLLSDRFSAERPKGSFSTLEIQRTEQGDSAMYLCASSSVKTEAFFGQGTRLTVV.

This clonotype was counted between two and nine times. The genes are TRBV5-4 and TRBJ2-6; TRBD2 agrees at 7 bases. Germline values: CDR1 SGHNT, CDR2 YYREEE (reference sequence). The CDR3 is 17 amino acids. The junction had 8 bases not matched to a gene; V was cut back by 5 bases and J by 0 bases. The CDR3 loop reads CASRPTGGSSGANVLTF. The CDR3 DNA reads TGTGCCAGCAGGCCCACCGGCGGGAGCTCTGGGGCCAACGTCCTGACTTTC. Combining the CDR3 with reference TRBV5-4 and TRBJ2-6 gives the whole variable domain ETGVTQSPTHLIKTRGQQVTLRCSSQSGHNTVSWYQQALGQGPQFIFQYYREEENGRGNFPPRFSGLQFPNYSSELNVNALELDDSALYLCASRPTGGSSGANVLTFGAGSRLTVL.

V usage is TRBV28 and J usage is TRBJ2-3, with TRBD2 matching 10 bases. There are 18 residues in the CDR3. Trimming removed 4 bases from V and 2 bases from J; junction bases left unmatched: 12. Germline V gives CDR1 MDHEN, CDR2 SYDVKM. This CDR3 is CASSSPVRLAGDTDTQYF. The CDR3 DNA sequence: TGTGCCAGCAGTTCCCCGGTGAGGCTAGCGGGAGACACAGATACGCAGTATTTT.

This clonotype was observed a handful of times. The gene calls are TRBV30 and TRBJ2-1; 7 nucleotides align to TRBD2. The germline CDR1 and CDR2 sequences are GTSNPN and SVGIG (reference sequence). This CDR3 has 13 residues. Germline trimming cut 5 bases from V and 7 bases from J; bases unmatched to any gene: 8. In DNA form, the CDR3 reads TGTGCCTGGGGCCGTTATAGCGGGAATGAGCAGTTCTTC. It specifies CAWGRYSGNEQFF.